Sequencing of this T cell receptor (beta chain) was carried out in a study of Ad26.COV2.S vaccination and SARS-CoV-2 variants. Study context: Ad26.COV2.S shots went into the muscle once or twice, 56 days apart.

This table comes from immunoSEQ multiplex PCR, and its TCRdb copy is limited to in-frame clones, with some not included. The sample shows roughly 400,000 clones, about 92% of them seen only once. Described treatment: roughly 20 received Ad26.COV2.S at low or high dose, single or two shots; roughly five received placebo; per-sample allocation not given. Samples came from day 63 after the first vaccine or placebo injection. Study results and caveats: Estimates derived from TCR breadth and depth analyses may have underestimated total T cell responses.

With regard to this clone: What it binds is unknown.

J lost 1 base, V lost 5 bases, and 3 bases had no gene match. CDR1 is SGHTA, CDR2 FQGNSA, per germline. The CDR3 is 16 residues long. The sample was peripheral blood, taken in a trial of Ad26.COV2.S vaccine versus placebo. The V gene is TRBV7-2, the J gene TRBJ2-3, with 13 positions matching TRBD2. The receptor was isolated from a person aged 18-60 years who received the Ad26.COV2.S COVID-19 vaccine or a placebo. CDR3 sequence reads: CASSRGTSGGTDTQYF. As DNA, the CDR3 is TGTGCCAGCAGCAGGGGGACTAGCGGGGGCACAGATACGCAGTATTTT.